Presented here are 8 T cell receptor beta chains from one specimen sequenced in a study of T cell responses to AZD1222 COVID-19 vaccine. Profiling relied on immunoSEQ multiplex PCR, and the TCRdb table lists in-frame clones only, not all of them. The sample contains some 190,000 clones, roughly 92% of which appear only once. Sample: peripheral blood, taken 28 days after the second AZD1222 dose. All receptors come from an adult who received the AZD1222 COVID-19 vaccine.

The rearrangement uses TRBV9 and TRBJ2-1, with TRBD2 identical over 11 bases. CDR3 length equals 16 residues. The germline gives CDR1 SGDLS, CDR2 YYNGEE. J was trimmed by 9 bases and V by 0 bases; bases with no gene match: 8. CDR3 sequence (DNA): TGTGCCAGCAGCGTAGCTCCCGGACTAGCGGGCCTTGAGCAGTTCTTC. This sequence encodes CASSVAPGLAGLEQFF.

The J gene is TRBJ2-2, the V gene TRBV6-5; 13 bases match TRBD2. The CDR3 totals 15 residues. J was trimmed by 6 bases and V by 6 bases; bases with no gene match: 4. Germline assignment: CDR1 MNHEY and CDR2 SVGAGI. CDR3 DNA: TGTGCCAGCAGAACCGGGACTAGCGGGGCCGGGGAGCTGTTTTTT. As protein: CASRTGTSGAGELFF.

The rearrangement uses TRBV7-9 and TRBJ2-3, with D perhaps assigned TRBD1 or TRBD2 (5 bases each). The CDR3 is 14 residues long. Germline V gene sequence: CDR1 SEHNR, CDR2 FQNEAQ (reference sequence). Trimming stripped 5 bases from V and 6 bases from J, with 15 bases between. CDR3 amino acids: CASSPVRGGDTQYF. The CDR3 DNA sequence: TGTGCCAGCAGCCCGGTGAGGGGCGGGGATACGCAGTATTTT.

Points on this clone: At one end the junction does not follow the germline gene, possibly because of a read error. The J gene is TRBJ1-5, the V gene TRBV19; D not certain. Germline-derived CDR1 and CDR2 are LNHDA and SQIVND (reference sequence). The CDR3 runs to 15 residues. The DNA of the CDR3 is TGTGCCAGTAGAAGAGGGAACGGCGGCAATCAGCTCCAGCATTTT. It translates to CASRRGNGGNQLQHF. Supplemented by reference TRBV19 and TRBJ1-5, the full variable domain reads DGGITQSPKYLFRKEGQNVTLSCEQNLNHDAMYWYRQDPGQGLRLIYYSQIVNDFQKGDIAEGYSVSREKKESFPLTVTSAQKNPTAFYLCASRRGNGGNQLQHFGDGTRLSIL.

The rearrangement links TRBV20-1 to TRBJ1-5; no clear D gene. Between the trimmed V and J ends, which lost 3 bases and 3 bases, there was a span of 9 bases. Looked up from germline, CDR1 is DFQATT and CDR2 is SNEGSKA (reference sequence). The CDR3 totals 13 residues. CDR3 amino acids: CSASDLVNQPQHF. The CDR3 DNA reads as TGCAGTGCTAGTGACCTTGTCAATCAGCCCCAGCATTTT.

This clone was picked up one time. The chain has TRBV5-6 and TRBJ2-7; D is unclear. This CDR3 is 14 amino acids long. The germline gives CDR1 SGHDT, CDR2 YYEEEE. The V end was cut by 1 base, the J end by 4 bases, with 12 bases between. Here the CDR3 reads CASSLYPFGYEQYF. Written as DNA, the CDR3 is TGTGCCAGCAGCTTGTATCCTTTCGGGTACGAGCAGTACTTC.

The chain is built from TRBV18 and TRBJ2-5; a possible D gene is TRBD2 (6 bases). The germline V gene encodes CDR1 KGHSH and CDR2 LQKENI. The CDR3 length is 16 residues. V lost 0 bases and J lost 5, with 16 bases in between. The CDR3 loop is CASSPPLTLGGETQYF. The CDR3, as DNA: TGTGCCAGCTCACCACCCCTCACGTTGGGGGGTGAGACCCAGTACTTC. Full variable domain (rest looked up from reference TRBV18 and TRBJ2-5): NAGVMQNPRHLVRRRGQEARLRCSPMKGHSHVYWYRQLPEEGLKFMVYLQKENIIDESGMPKERFSAEFPKEGPSILRIQQVVRGDSAAYFCASSPPLTLGGETQYFGPGTRLLVL.

The chain uses TRBV6-5 and TRBJ1-4; no clear D. Trimming left V 3 bases short and J 7 bases short, with 12 bases between. The CDR3 spans 14 residues. Germline lookup yields CDR1 MNHEY and CDR2 SVGAGI. CDR3 amino acids: CASSYMRESEKLFF. The CDR3 DNA follows: TGTGCCAGCAGTTATATGAGGGAAAGTGAAAAACTGTTTTTT.